These T cell receptor beta chains were read from a single sample in a study of blood T cell repertoires in COVID-19. The table came from immunoSEQ multiplex PCR; TCRdb's copy has only in-frame clones and leaves some out. The top ten clones hold approximately 2% of a sample with roughly 300,000 clones, around 92% of them seen once. Sequencing was carried out using peripheral blood. The receptors shown here come from a woman aged 30 to 39 with COVID-19, enrolled during active disease. Each CDR3 is given with its conserved first and last residue. The D gene is left open where the match is weak. Only part of the rows carry a size: once, few, many, or a class if the clone is expanded.

abundance,v_gene,j_gene,d_gene,CDR3aa,CDR3nt
.,TRBV5-8,TRBJ2-5,.,CASSLVARQETQYF,TGTGCCAGCAGCTTGGTGGCACGTCAAGAGACCCAGTACTTC
.,TRBV4-2,TRBJ1-2,TRBD1,CASRRRQGFYGYTF,TGTGCCAGCCGCCGAAGACAGGGATTCTATGGCTACACCTTC
.,TRBV30,TRBJ2-1,.,CAWKRGTYRSYNEQFF,TGTGCCTGGAAAAGGGGGACGTACAGGTCCTACAATGAGCAGTTCTTC
.,TRBV24-1,TRBJ2-7,.,CATSDPSGGTPYEQYF,TGTGCCACCAGTGACCCTTCCGGGGGAACCCCCTACGAGCAGTACTTC
.,TRBV7-8,TRBJ1-2,.,CASSSQQGTYGYTF,TGTGCCAGCAGCTCACAACAGGGTACCTATGGCTACACCTTC
.,TRBV11-2,TRBJ1-6,TRBD1,CASTPTGGLYSPLHF,TGTGCCAGCACCCCGACAGGGGGCTTATATTCACCCCTCCACTTT
few,TRBV4-2,TRBJ1-3,TRBD1,CASSQSGGPGNTIYF,TGTGCCAGCAGCCAATCAGGGGGCCCTGGAAACACCATATATTTT
once,TRBV7-2,TRBJ1-1,.,CASSFLVGGVAEAFF,TGTGCCAGCAGCTTTTTAGTCGGGGGGGTAGCTGAAGCTTTCTTT
.,TRBV5-4,TRBJ2-5,TRBD2,CASSWLSGGREETQYF,TGTGCCAGCAGCTGGTTGAGCGGGGGGCGGGAAGAGACCCAGTACTTC
.,TRBV24-1,TRBJ2-5,.,CATSDHTGGKETQYF,TGTGCCACCAGTGACCACACCGGGGGTAAGGAGACCCAGTACTTC